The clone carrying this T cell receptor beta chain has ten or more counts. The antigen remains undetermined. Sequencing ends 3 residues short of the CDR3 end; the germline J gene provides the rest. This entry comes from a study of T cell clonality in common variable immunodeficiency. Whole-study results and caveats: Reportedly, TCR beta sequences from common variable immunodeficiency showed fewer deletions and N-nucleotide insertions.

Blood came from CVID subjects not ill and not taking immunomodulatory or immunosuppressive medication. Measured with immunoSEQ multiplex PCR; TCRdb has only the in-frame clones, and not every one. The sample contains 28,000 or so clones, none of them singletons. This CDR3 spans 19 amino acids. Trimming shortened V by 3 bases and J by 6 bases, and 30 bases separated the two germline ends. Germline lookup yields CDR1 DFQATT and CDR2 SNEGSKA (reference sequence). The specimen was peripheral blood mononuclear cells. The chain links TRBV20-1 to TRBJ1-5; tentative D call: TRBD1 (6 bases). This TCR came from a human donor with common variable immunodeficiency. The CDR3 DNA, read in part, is TGCAGTGCTAGTGATCTACCGGGACAAAATGTACCAATGGGTCAGCCC. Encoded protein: CSASDLPGQNVPMGQP. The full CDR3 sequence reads CSASDLPGQNVPMGQPQHF.